This T cell receptor (beta chain) was recorded in a study of T-cell memory formation after mild COVID-19. Study-level points and caveats: Within pre-infection memory, some responding clones were found, suggesting cross-reactive memory joined. CD4/CD8 balance held among clones contracting day 15 to 85, and later expanders leaned CD4+. Chiefly within CM and EM were the contracting CD4+ clones; CD8+ ones were within EMRA.

TCRdb reprocessed the 5' RACE reads with MiXCR, giving one entry per CDR3 protein. The sample shows fewer than 350,000 distinct CDR3 sequences, more than 15% of them seen only once. This clonotype has a handful of counts. The antigen remains undetermined. V lost 5 bases, J lost 11 bases, and 10 bases lay in between. The CDR3 covers 12 residues. Germline V gives CDR1 SGHTA, CDR2 FQGNSA. The sequenced sample consisted of PBMCs or a T cell subset sorted from them (not recorded which). The chain couples TRBV7-2 to TRBJ1-6; unclear D gene. The sequence came from a man between 18 and 29 years old who had mild COVID-19 (a few samples of this study predate the infection). Cell type and time point are not known. CDR3 in amino acids: CASSHGPPPLHF. Written as DNA, the CDR3 is TGTGCCAGCAGCCACGGGCCGCCACCCCTCCACTTT. The full variable domain, completed using reference TRBV7-2 and TRBJ1-6, is GAGVSQSPSNKVTEKGKDVELRCDPISGHTALYWYRQSLGQGLEFLIYFQGNSAPDKSGLPSDRFSAERTGGSVSTLTIQRTQQEDSAVYLCASSHGPPPLHFGNGTRLTVT.